This is a list of T cell receptor beta chains from one sample in a study of T cell responses to AZD1222 COVID-19 vaccine. The table came from immunoSEQ multiplex PCR; TCRdb's copy has only in-frame clones and leaves some out. The sample includes about 57,000 clones, 85% of them seen just once. This sample comprised peripheral blood, obtained on day 0 of AZD1222 vaccination. These receptors were collected from an adult in good health. Both conserved end residues are part of each CDR3. The D gene is left open where the match is weak. Clone size is not always given. Where it is, it says once, few, many or a class for expanded clones.

J	size	D	V	CDR3	DNA
TRBJ1-2	NA	NA	TRBV30	CAWSEYGYGYTF	TGTGCCTGGAGTGAGTACGGCTATGGCTACACCTTC
TRBJ1-6	NA	TRBD1	TRBV9	CASSIQGDRSPLHF	TGTGCCAGCAGCATACAGGGGGATAGATCACCCCTCCACTTT
TRBJ1-1	NA	NA	TRBV6-5	CASSDDWDTEAFF	TGTGCCAGCAGCGACGACTGGGACACTGAAGCTTTCTTT
TRBJ1-5	NA	TRBD1	TRBV18	CASSPKTGDQPQHF	TGTGCCAGCTCACCAAAGACAGGGGACCAGCCCCAGCATTTT
TRBJ1-6	NA	TRBD1	TRBV28	CASKGQGFINSPLHF	TGTGCCAGCAAGGGACAGGGGTTCATTAATTCACCCCTCCACTTT
TRBJ1-4	NA	NA	TRBV6-1	CATRREKLFF	TGTGCCACCCGGAGGGAAAAACTGTTTTTT
TRBJ2-3	NA	NA	TRBV19	CASSIQSPDTQYF	TGTGCCAGTAGTATACAGTCCCCAGATACGCAGTATTTT
TRBJ1-6	NA	NA	TRBV7-8	CASSFTISAEVYNSPLHF	TGTGCCAGCAGCTTTACTATCTCTGCCGAAGTCTATAATTCACCCCTCCACTTT
TRBJ2-3	NA	TRBD1	TRBV16	CASSQFWGQGFLIFTDTQYF	TGTGCCAGCAGCCAATTTTGGGGACAGGGTTTTCTCATTTTCACAGATACGCAGTATTTT
TRBJ2-3	NA	TRBD1	TRBV11-2	CASSHRDRSTDTQYF	TGTGCCAGCAGCCACCGGGACAGAAGCACAGATACGCAGTATTTT
TRBJ1-2	NA	NA	TRBV29-1	CSVDADGHYGYTF	TGCAGCGTTGACGCGGACGGACACTATGGCTACACCTTC
TRBJ1-5	NA	NA	TRBV10-3	CAISARGNQPQHF	TGTGCCATCAGTGCAAGGGGGAATCAGCCCCAGCATTTT
TRBJ2-4	NA	NA	TRBV10-2	CASSGRTDQNIQYF	TGCGCCAGCAGTGGGCGGACAGACCAAAACATTCAGTACTTC
TRBJ2-7	NA	NA	TRBV3-1/TRBV3-2	CASSQEYHLHEQYF	TGTGCCAGCAGCCAAGAATACCACCTGCACGAGCAGTACTTC
TRBJ1-2	NA	NA	TRBV24-1	CATRDSETNYGYTF	TGTGCCACCAGGGATTCAGAGACTAACTATGGCTACACCTTC
TRBJ2-2	NA	NA	TRBV19	CASHRAVNTGELFF	TGTGCCAGTCACAGGGCTGTCAACACCGGGGAGCTGTTTTTT
TRBJ2-7	NA	NA	TRBV5-1	CASSVAQFGGEQYF	TGCGCCAGCAGCGTCGCGCAATTTGGCGGCGAGCAGTACTTC
TRBJ1-5	few	NA	TRBV7-8	CASSPRGRRVGQPQHF	TGTGCCAGCAGCCCACGGGGTAGGAGGGTAGGTCAGCCCCAGCATTTT
TRBJ1-2	NA	NA	TRBV9	CASSERVTGSVRSNYGYTF	TGTGCCAGCAGCGAGAGGGTCACAGGTTCGGTCAGGTCTAACTATGGCTACACCTTC
TRBJ1-1	NA	NA	TRBV19	CASSIDPMAVAFF	TGTGCCAGTAGTATAGATCCTATGGCGGTAGCTTTCTTT
TRBJ1-6	NA	NA	TRBV10-3	CAIRTGTPNSPLHF	TGTGCCATTCGGACCGGGACACCGAATTCACCCCTCCACTTT
TRBJ1-2	NA	NA	TRBV3-1/TRBV3-2	CASSQRGQILYGYTF	TGTGCCAGCAGCCAACGGGGACAAATCCTATATGGCTACACCTTC
TRBJ1-4	NA	NA	TRBV5-4	CASSLVGINEKLFF	TGTGCCAGCAGCTTGGTGGGGATTAATGAAAAACTGTTTTTT
TRBJ1-1	few	TRBD1	TRBV19	CASRQGRGRTEAFF	TGTGCCAGTCGGCAGGGGAGGGGGCGCACTGAAGCTTTCTTT
TRBJ1-2	NA	NA	TRBV5-6	CASSPLGPGGNYGYTF	TGTGCCAGCAGCCCCCTGGGGCCAGGCGGCAACTATGGCTACACCTTC
TRBJ1-2	NA	NA	TRBV23-1	CAGFQRQCYGYTF	TGCGCCGGGTTTCAAAGACAGTGCTATGGCTACACCTTC
TRBJ1-1	NA	TRBD1	TRBV6-5	CASRDRAITEAFF	TGTGCCAGCAGGGACAGGGCGATAACTGAAGCTTTCTTT
TRBJ1-6	NA	TRBD1	TRBV5-6	CASSHRGRNNSPLHF	TGTGCCAGCAGCCACAGGGGTAGAAACAATTCACCCCTCCACTTT
TRBJ1-1	NA	NA	TRBV7-2	CASSFGTLNTEAFF	TGTGCCAGCAGCTTCGGCACCTTGAACACTGAAGCTTTCTTT
TRBJ1-2	NA	TRBD1	TRBV28	CASRGQRYYGYTF	TGTGCCAGCAGGGGACAGCGATACTATGGCTACACCTTC
TRBJ2-7	NA	NA	TRBV7-6	CASSLVVSDYEQYF	TGTGCCAGCAGCTTAGTTGTTTCTGACTACGAGCAGTACTTC
TRBJ2-1	NA	NA	TRBV15	CATSPRDAEQFF	TGTGCCACCAGCCCCCGAGATGCTGAGCAGTTCTTC
TRBJ1-3	NA	NA	TRBV6-2/TRBV6-3	CASSTGTIGNTIYF	TGTGCCAGCAGCACTGGGACGATTGGAAACACCATATATTTT
TRBJ1-4	NA	TRBD1	TRBV14	CASADLPGQSNEKLFF	TGTGCCAGCGCCGACCTGCCGGGACAGTCTAATGAAAAACTGTTTTTT
TRBJ1-6	NA	NA	TRBV15	CATSRGEGSRLHF	TGTGCCACCAGCAGAGGGGAGGGGTCTAGACTCCACTTT
TRBJ1-1	NA	TRBD1	TRBV28	CASSLGTGNTEAFF	TGTGCCAGCAGTTTGGGGACAGGGAACACTGAAGCTTTCTTT
TRBJ2-2	NA	NA	TRBV27	CASSLSGLWSGELFF	TGTGCCAGCAGTTTGTCGGGATTATGGTCCGGGGAGCTGTTTTTT
TRBJ1-4	once	TRBD1	TRBV29-1	CSVAVGTGSEKLFF	TGCAGCGTTGCGGTCGGGACAGGGTCTGAAAAACTGTTTTTT
TRBJ2-1	NA	TRBD1	TRBV5-1	CASSLGDRGGDEQFF	TGCGCCAGCAGCTTGGGGGACAGGGGTGGCGATGAGCAGTTCTTC